This TCR beta chain stems from a study of PD-L1 blockade in urothelial cancer. Study background: Patients went on atezolizumab at some point between 2014 and 2015, receiving 1,200 mg intravenously every 3 weeks. Researchers looked at the blood 3 weeks (second dose) and 6 weeks after treatment began.

Germline-derived CDR1 and CDR2 are MNHEY and SVGAGI. The CDR3 has 13 residues. Trimming removed 10 bases from V and 6 bases from J; junction bases left unmatched: 10. Time point indicated: peripheral blood 6 weeks after treatment start. Measured with immunoSEQ multiplex PCR; TCRdb has only the in-frame clones, and not every one. The data show about 76,000 clones, more than 85% seen once. The sequence was collected from a woman aged 80 or older with urothelial cancer. The rearrangement links TRBV6-5 to TRBJ2-7; TRBD1 aligns across 9 bases. Sequences were derived from PBMCs, sampled around atezolizumab (anti-PD-L1) treatment. Here the CDR3 reads CATRTGALREQYF. CDR3 bases: TGTGCCACCCGGACAGGGGCCCTTCGCGAGCAGTACTTC.